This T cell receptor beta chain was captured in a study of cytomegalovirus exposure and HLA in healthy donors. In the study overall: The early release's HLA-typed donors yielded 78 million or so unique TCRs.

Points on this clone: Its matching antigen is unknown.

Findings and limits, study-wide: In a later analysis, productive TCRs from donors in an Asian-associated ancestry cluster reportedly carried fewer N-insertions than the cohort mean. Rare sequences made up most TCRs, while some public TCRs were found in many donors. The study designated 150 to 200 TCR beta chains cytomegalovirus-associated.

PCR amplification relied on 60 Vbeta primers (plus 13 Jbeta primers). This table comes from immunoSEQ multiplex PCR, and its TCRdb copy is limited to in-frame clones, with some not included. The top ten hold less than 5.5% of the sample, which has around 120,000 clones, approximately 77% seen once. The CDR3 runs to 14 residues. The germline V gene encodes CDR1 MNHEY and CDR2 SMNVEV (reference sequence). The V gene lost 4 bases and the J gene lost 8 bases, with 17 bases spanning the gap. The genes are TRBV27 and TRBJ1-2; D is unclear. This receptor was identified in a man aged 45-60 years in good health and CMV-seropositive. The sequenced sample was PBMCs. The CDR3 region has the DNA TGTGCCAGCAGTTCACAAGAGGGCTCATTGGGCTACACCTTC. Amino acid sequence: CASSSQEGSLGYTF.